These T cell receptor beta chains were read from a single sample in a study of tumor and adjacent non-tumor tissue in lung cancer. TCRdb reanalysed the multiplex PCR reads using MiXCR and keeps one entry per CDR3 protein. The sample lists around 80,000 distinct CDR3 sequences; over 65% were seen once. Sample: distant non-tumor lung tissue. These receptors came from a man aged 65 to 79 with non-small cell lung cancer. CDR3s include the opening cysteine and the closing phenylalanine or tryptophan. Fields, in order: V gene, J gene, clone size, D gene, CDR3 DNA, CDR3 protein. The D gene is left open where the match is weak. Where a row states a size, it is once, few, many or the class of an expanded clone; other rows omit it.

v_call: TRBV11-3; j_call: TRBJ2-7; clone_size: -; d_call: -; cdr3_nt: TGTGTCAGCAGCTTAGGCTACGGGGACCATGAGCAGTACTTC; cdr3_aa: CVSSLGYGDHEQYF
v_call: TRBV5-1; j_call: TRBJ2-1; clone_size: -; d_call: TRBD2; cdr3_nt: TGCGCCAGCAGCTTGGGTCTGGGACTAGCGGGAGGTGAGCAGTTCTTC; cdr3_aa: CASSLGLGLAGGEQFF
v_call: TRBV5-4; j_call: TRBJ1-2; clone_size: -; d_call: -; cdr3_nt: TGTGACAGCAGCTTGTATACCTATGGATACACCTTC; cdr3_aa: CDSSLYTYGYTF
v_call: TRBV2; j_call: TRBJ2-7; clone_size: -; d_call: TRBD1; cdr3_nt: TGTGCCAGCAGTGGGGGACAGGGCGTTTTTAGTTCCTACGAGCAGTACTTC; cdr3_aa: CASSGGQGVFSSYEQYF
v_call: TRBV5-4; j_call: TRBJ1-1; clone_size: -; d_call: -; cdr3_nt: TGTGCCAGCTGCTTCGGCAGGGTAGTGACTGAAGCTTTCTTT; cdr3_aa: CASCFGRVVTEAFF
v_call: TRBV11-3; j_call: TRBJ1-1; clone_size: -; d_call: TRBD1; cdr3_nt: TGTGCCAGCAGCATCCGGGACAGAACCCGGAACAGTGAAGCTATCTTT; cdr3_aa: CASSIRDRTRNSEAIF
v_call: TRBV6-1; j_call: TRBJ2-1; clone_size: -; d_call: TRBD2; cdr3_nt: TGTGCCAGTAGTGGTCCGGGAGGGCCGGTGTTGCTCGCCTACAATGAGCAGTTCTTC; cdr3_aa: CASSGPGGPVLLAYNEQFF
v_call: TRBV10-1; j_call: TRBJ2-2; clone_size: -; d_call: -; cdr3_nt: TGCGCCAACAGGGCCCACTCGAGCACCGAGGAGCTGTTTTTT; cdr3_aa: CANRAHSSTEELFF
v_call: TRBV11-3; j_call: TRBJ2-5; clone_size: -; d_call: -; cdr3_nt: TGTACCAGCAGCCAACTAGCAGGAATGGAGACCCAGTACTTC; cdr3_aa: CTSSQLAGMETQYF
v_call: TRBV6-2/TRBV6-3; j_call: TRBJ2-1; clone_size: -; d_call: TRBD2; cdr3_nt: TGTGTCAGCAGTTACTCTACGACTAGCGGGAGGGCCGTATACAATGAGCAGTTCTTC; cdr3_aa: CVSSYSTTSGRAVYNEQFF
v_call: TRBV12-3/TRBV12-4; j_call: TRBJ2-2; clone_size: once; d_call: -; cdr3_nt: TGTGCCAGAAGTTACCAACATGGGAACGCCCGGGAGCTGTTTTTT; cdr3_aa: CARSYQHGNARELFF
v_call: TRBV6-1; j_call: TRBJ2-6; clone_size: -; d_call: TRBD1; cdr3_nt: TGTGCCAGCAGTGTCACAGGGGCTGAGGCCAACGTCCTGACTTTC; cdr3_aa: CASSVTGAEANVLTF
v_call: TRBV28; j_call: TRBJ2-1; clone_size: -; d_call: -; cdr3_nt: TGTGCCAGCGGGAGGGGGGCCGCCAATGATCAGTTCTTC; cdr3_aa: CASGRGAANDQFF
v_call: TRBV6-6; j_call: TRBJ2-5; clone_size: -; d_call: -; cdr3_nt: TGTGCCAGCAGTCTCGTGAAGGGTGAGACCCAGTATTTC; cdr3_aa: CASSLVKGETQYF
v_call: TRBV11-3; j_call: TRBJ2-7; clone_size: -; d_call: TRBD1; cdr3_nt: TGTGCTAGCAGCACAGGGGTTTCCTGCGAGCAGTACTTC; cdr3_aa: CASSTGVSCEQYF
v_call: TRBV25-1; j_call: TRBJ1-2; clone_size: many; d_call: -; cdr3_nt: TGTGCCAGCAGTGAATCGGCAGCCAACTATGGCTACACCTTC; cdr3_aa: CASSESAANYGYTF
v_call: TRBV29-1; j_call: TRBJ1-2; clone_size: -; d_call: -; cdr3_nt: TGCAAGGTTGTCCCCTATCAATCCTCGGGAGAAGATGGCTACACATTC; cdr3_aa: CKVVPYQSSGEDGYTF
v_call: TRBV12-3/TRBV12-4; j_call: TRBJ1-1; clone_size: -; d_call: -; cdr3_nt: TGTGCCAGCACTTTCGATAGGGTAGAGACTGAAGCTTACTTT; cdr3_aa: CASTFDRVETEAYF
v_call: TRBV6-2/TRBV6-3; j_call: TRBJ1-2; clone_size: many; d_call: -; cdr3_nt: TGTGCCAGCAGTATCGGGTCCTCTTTCTATGGCTACACCTTC; cdr3_aa: CASSIGSSFYGYTF
v_call: TRBV10-2; j_call: TRBJ1-5; clone_size: -; d_call: -; cdr3_nt: TGCGCCGGCAGCTGGGACGGGGAGGACCAGCCCCAGCATTTT; cdr3_aa: CAGSWDGEDQPQHF
v_call: TRBV4-1; j_call: TRBJ1-1; clone_size: -; d_call: -; cdr3_nt: TGCGCCAGCAGGAGGGTGACACGGACTCAAGCTTTCTTT; cdr3_aa: CASRRVTRTQAFF
v_call: TRBV20-1; j_call: TRBJ1-6; clone_size: few; d_call: -; cdr3_nt: TGCAGTGCTAGGGGTTGGGGGAACAAGAGGAATTCACCCCTCCACTTT; cdr3_aa: CSARGWGNKRNSPLHF
v_call: TRBV28; j_call: TRBJ2-5; clone_size: -; d_call: -; cdr3_nt: TGTCCCAGCAGTAATCAAGGGAGGAGTGAGATCCAGTACTTC; cdr3_aa: CPSSNQGRSEIQYF
v_call: TRBV28; j_call: TRBJ2-7; clone_size: -; d_call: -; cdr3_nt: TGTGCCAGCCGTAACATTAGACATCCCTACGAGCAGTACTTC; cdr3_aa: CASRNIRHPYEQYF
v_call: TRBV28; j_call: TRBJ2-1; clone_size: -; d_call: TRBD2; cdr3_nt: TGTGCCAGCAGTAATAGCGGGTGGGACAATGAGCAGTTCTTC; cdr3_aa: CASSNSGWDNEQFF
v_call: TRBV6-2/TRBV6-3; j_call: TRBJ2-5; clone_size: -; d_call: TRBD1; cdr3_nt: TGTTTCAGCAGCCCCCGTGGACAGGGGATTCGTGAGACCCAGTACTTC; cdr3_aa: CFSSPRGQGIRETQYF
v_call: TRBV11-2; j_call: TRBJ2-2; clone_size: -; d_call: -; cdr3_nt: TGTGGCAGCAGCTTACAGCGTCGAGGGGAGCTCTTTTTT; cdr3_aa: CGSSLQRRGELFF
v_call: TRBV29-1; j_call: TRBJ2-3; clone_size: -; d_call: -; cdr3_nt: TGCAGCGTTGAATTATCGCCGAGGGATACGCAGTATTTT; cdr3_aa: CSVELSPRDTQYF
v_call: TRBV29-1; j_call: TRBJ1-5; clone_size: few; d_call: -; cdr3_nt: TGCAGCGTCAGACGGGAGTTCGGCACAGATACGCAGCATTTT; cdr3_aa: CSVRREFGTDTQHF
v_call: TRBV4-1; j_call: TRBJ1-1; clone_size: -; d_call: -; cdr3_nt: TGCGCCTGCAGCCAAGATGGACGGGCTGAAGCTTTCTTT; cdr3_aa: CACSQDGRAEAFF
v_call: TRBV12-3/TRBV12-4; j_call: TRBJ2-3; clone_size: -; d_call: TRBD1; cdr3_nt: TGTGCGAGCATTCCAGGGGGCGTCGATACGCAGTATTTT; cdr3_aa: CASIPGGVDTQYF
v_call: TRBV2; j_call: TRBJ2-7; clone_size: -; d_call: -; cdr3_nt: TGTGCCAGCCGGGACGACTCCTACGAGCAGTACTTC; cdr3_aa: CASRDDSYEQYF
v_call: TRBV4-1; j_call: TRBJ2-7; clone_size: -; d_call: TRBD2; cdr3_nt: TGCGTCAGCAGCCGGACACTAGCGGGAGAGGATGACGAGCAGTACTTC; cdr3_aa: CVSSRTLAGEDDEQYF
v_call: TRBV11-2; j_call: TRBJ1-2; clone_size: -; d_call: -; cdr3_nt: TGTGCCAGCAGCTCATTTGCAGGGGTAGGCGGCTACACCTTC; cdr3_aa: CASSSFAGVGGYTF
v_call: TRBV10-1; j_call: TRBJ2-1; clone_size: many; d_call: -; cdr3_nt: TGCGCCAGCAGTGACGTTCAAACCGCTAATGAGCAGTTCTTC; cdr3_aa: CASSDVQTANEQFF
v_call: TRBV14; j_call: TRBJ2-3; clone_size: -; d_call: -; cdr3_nt: TGTGCCAGCAGACAAGGGGTAACAGATACGCGGTATTTT; cdr3_aa: CASRQGVTDTRYF
v_call: TRBV29-1; j_call: TRBJ1-1; clone_size: -; d_call: -; cdr3_nt: TGCAGCGTTACTAAGGGTGTCTGGACTGAAGCTTTCTTT; cdr3_aa: CSVTKGVWTEAFF
v_call: TRBV12-3/TRBV12-4; j_call: TRBJ2-4; clone_size: -; d_call: TRBD2; cdr3_nt: TGTGCCAGCACTTTCGGCAGACTAGCCAAAAACATTCAGTATTTC; cdr3_aa: CASTFGRLAKNIQYF
v_call: TRBV25-1; j_call: TRBJ2-7; clone_size: -; d_call: -; cdr3_nt: TGTGCCAGCAGTGCATCAGGGAAACTTCTCTACGAGCAGTACTTC; cdr3_aa: CASSASGKLLYEQYF
v_call: TRBV11-2; j_call: TRBJ1-1; clone_size: -; d_call: -; cdr3_nt: TGTGCCAGTTACTTAGGGACATCCGGTAAACCTTTCTTT; cdr3_aa: CASYLGTSGKPFF
v_call: TRBV6-2/TRBV6-3; j_call: TRBJ2-1; clone_size: -; d_call: -; cdr3_nt: TGTGACAGCAATCCAAAAGTTGGGAATTCATGGAATGAGCAGTTCTTC; cdr3_aa: CDSNPKVGNSWNEQFF
v_call: TRBV20-1; j_call: TRBJ2-7; clone_size: -; d_call: -; cdr3_nt: TGCAGTGTTAGAACTGGAGGGAAGCAGTACTTC; cdr3_aa: CSVRTGGKQYF
v_call: TRBV4-1; j_call: TRBJ2-4; clone_size: -; d_call: TRBD2; cdr3_nt: TGCGCCAGCAGCCCACTACATCTAGCGGGGGCTGCTCCAGGCAAAAACATTCAGTACTTC; cdr3_aa: CASSPLHLAGAAPGKNIQYF
v_call: TRBV6-2/TRBV6-3; j_call: TRBJ1-5; clone_size: -; d_call: -; cdr3_nt: TGTGCCAGCAGTTGCTCGTGGGGGAGCAATCAGCCCCATCATTTT; cdr3_aa: CASSCSWGSNQPHHF
v_call: TRBV6-2/TRBV6-3; j_call: TRBJ2-2; clone_size: -; d_call: -; cdr3_nt: TGTGCCAGCAGCAGAGTTAACATCGGGGAGCTGTTTTTT; cdr3_aa: CASSRVNIGELFF
v_call: TRBV6-2/TRBV6-3; j_call: TRBJ1-1; clone_size: few; d_call: TRBD1; cdr3_nt: TGTGCCGGCAGTACGGGACAGGGGACGAACACTGAAGCTTCCTTT; cdr3_aa: CAGSTGQGTNTEASF
v_call: TRBV7-9; j_call: TRBJ2-1; clone_size: -; d_call: -; cdr3_nt: TGTGACAGCGGCGAAGACCAGTCTCTTTACTCCTACAATGAGCAGTTCTTC; cdr3_aa: CDSGEDQSLYSYNEQFF
v_call: TRBV11-3; j_call: TRBJ2-3; clone_size: once; d_call: -; cdr3_nt: TGTGCCATCACTCGTCGGGAAGCAAGCACAGATACGCAGTATTTT; cdr3_aa: CAITRREASTDTQYF
v_call: TRBV28; j_call: TRBJ2-3; clone_size: few; d_call: -; cdr3_nt: TGTGCCAGAAGTTTTTTAGCTGGCACAGATAAGCAGTATTTT; cdr3_aa: CARSFLAGTDKQYF
v_call: TRBV5-4; j_call: TRBJ2-2; clone_size: -; d_call: -; cdr3_nt: TGTGCCAGCAGTTCAGACAACGGGGAGCTGTGTTTT; cdr3_aa: CASSSDNGELCF
v_call: TRBV11-3; j_call: TRBJ1-5; clone_size: -; d_call: -; cdr3_nt: TGTGCCAGCACCCGTCTGGAAGTAAACTCAGATACGCAGCATTTT; cdr3_aa: CASTRLEVNSDTQHF
v_call: TRBV20-1; j_call: TRBJ1-2; clone_size: -; d_call: -; cdr3_nt: TGTAGTGCTGTTTCAGATACCACTAACTATGGCTACACCTTC; cdr3_aa: CSAVSDTTNYGYTF
v_call: TRBV12-3/TRBV12-4; j_call: TRBJ1-3; clone_size: -; d_call: TRBD1; cdr3_nt: TGTGCCAGCAGTCATCCCGGGACAGGGATCGGTTCTGGAAACAGCATATATTTT; cdr3_aa: CASSHPGTGIGSGNSIYF
v_call: TRBV10-3; j_call: TRBJ2-5; clone_size: -; d_call: TRBD2; cdr3_nt: TGTGCCATCAGGATCGAGCGGGGTCCTTTGTCACGGTCCCAGTACTTC; cdr3_aa: CAIRIERGPLSRSQYF
v_call: TRBV6-5; j_call: TRBJ2-1; clone_size: -; d_call: -; cdr3_nt: TGTGCCAGCAGTTTCCGCTTAGCGAGAGAACCCTACAATGAGCGGTTCTTC; cdr3_aa: CASSFRLAREPYNERFF